This TCR beta chain is from a study of cytomegalovirus exposure and HLA in healthy donors. Whole-study findings and limits: Further analysis, carried out later, found HLA-associated TCR beta chains more clonally expanded than equally common other chains.

PCR primers comprised 60 Vbeta and 13 Jbeta primers. Clones were read by immunoSEQ multiplex PCR, and TCRdb kept only the in-frame ones, dropping some. There are about 93,000 clones in the sample; over 60% occur only once, and about 6% lies in the top ten. Germline assignment: CDR1 SNHLY and CDR2 FYNNEI. V trimming: 6 bases; J trimming: 4 bases; junction bases outside the gene matches: 4. CDR3 size: 13 residues. In its sample, this clone was seen a few times. Its antigen is currently unknown. The sample taken for sequencing was PBMCs. This TCR was sampled from a boy aged 5-17 years in good health and CMV-seropositive. The rearrangement links TRBV2 to TRBJ2-7; 9 positions agree with TRBD1. The CDR3 sequence is CASSLQGAYEQYF. The CDR3 DNA reads as TGTGCCAGCAGCCTACAGGGGGCGTACGAGCAGTACTTC.